This T cell receptor beta chain was found in a study of T cells in Graves' hyperthyroidism and ophthalmopathy. Notes on the study in general: Clonotypes that were expanded in thyroid above 0.001 mostly appeared in blood too. The model identified upcoming ophthalmopathy a median approximately seven months ahead of onset.

Researchers amplified the TCR beta CDR3 regions from RNA transcripts. First-round RT-PCR targeting the TCR CDR3 was performed with the HTBI primer set. TCRdb fed the multiplex PCR reads into MiXCR, producing one record per CDR3 protein. The sample shows about 96,000 distinct CDR3 sequences, about 51% of them seen only once. For this clonotype: Antigen unknown.

The ends were cut back, 1 base at V and 6 bases at J, with 12 bases in the middle. Germline V gives CDR1 MGHRA, CDR2 YSYEKL. The CDR3 loop spans 14 amino acids. Sequencing was done on a sample of blood. The gene calls are TRBV4-1 and TRBJ1-1; tentatively, D is TRBD1 (5 bases). The sequence derives from a woman aged 40 to 55 with Graves' hyperthyroidism. The CDR3 protein is CASSQGTLRAEAFF. DNA of the CDR3: TGCGCCAGCAGCCAAGGGACACTCCGGGCTGAAGCTTTCTTT.